These 32 T cell receptor beta chains were sequenced from one sample in a study of cytomegalovirus exposure and HLA in healthy donors (dated by TCRdb to the late 2010s). The library relied on the immunoSEQ multiplex PCR assay. TCRdb mirrors the immuneACCESS table, restricted to in-frame sequences. Some clones are absent from its copies; in checked studies, under half trace to an unresolved V gene, and the reason for the others is unknown. This sample is represented by some 170,000 clones; around nine tenths of them were singletons. The ten biggest clones cover more than 1.3% of the sample. The sequenced sample consisted of PBMCs. These receptors all come from a woman aged 25 to 39 in good health and CMV-seronegative.

The rearrangement links TRBV5-1 to TRBJ2-1; TRBD2 aligns across 11 bases. The germline CDR1 and CDR2 sequences are SGHRS and YFSETQ. The CDR3 length is 20 residues. After removal of 4 bases from V and 5 bases from J, the junction contained 20 bases not matched to a gene. In DNA form, the CDR3 reads TGCGCCAGCAGCAGCCGGCTAGCGGGGGGCCTATTCAGGGACAACAATGAGCAGTTCTTC. Translated: CASSSRLAGGLFRDNNEQFF.

This clone has a single count. The chain employs TRBV6-6 and TRBJ2-7; TRBD1 matches 7 bases. CDR3 length: 15 amino acids. Germline loops: CDR1 MNHNY, CDR2 SVGAGI (reference sequence). J lost 3 bases, V lost 5 bases, and 10 bases had no gene match. The CDR3 coding sequence is TGTGCCAGCAGTAAGCCCGGGACAGCCCACTACGAGCAGTACTTC. Its translation: CASSKPGTAHYEQYF.

The V call is TRBV29-1, the J call TRBJ1-1, with a possible D match to TRBD1 (5 bases). V was trimmed by 6 bases and J by 4 bases, leaving 12 bases between them. From germline, CDR1 is SQVTM and CDR2 ANQGSEA. This CDR3 is built from 12 residues. CDR3 protein: CSVLSRVTEAFF. CDR3 nucleotides: TGCAGCGTGTTATCCAGGGTCACTGAAGCTTTCTTT.

V and J are TRBV13 and TRBJ1-3; 9 bases are shared with TRBD1. The ends lost 1 base at V and 4 bases at J; junction bases unmatched: 2. In germline, CDR1 is PRHDT, CDR2 FYEKMQ (reference sequence). The CDR3 has 15 residues. The CDR3 nucleotides are TGTGCCAGCAGCTTAGAGGGACAGGGAGGAAACACCATATATTTT. It encodes CASSLEGQGGNTIYF.

The chain joins TRBV7-8 to TRBJ2-1; 7 bases agree with TRBD1. Germline CDR1 reads SGHVS; CDR2 reads FQNEAQ. V lost 3 bases and J lost 1; bases outside the gene matches: 9. This CDR3 comprises 17 residues. CDR3 DNA sequence: TGTGCCAGCAGCTTTTCGTTGACAGGGTGGTCCTACAATGAGCAGTTCTTC. Protein: CASSFSLTGWSYNEQFF.

The chain employs TRBV5-4 and TRBJ1-2, with no clear D. Trimming took off 3 bases at V and 9 bases at J, with 15 bases between the two ends. CDR3 size: 13 residues. The V gene's germline CDR1 is SGHNT and CDR2 YYREEE (reference sequence). CDR3 amino acids: CASSSVIGESYTF. Written as DNA, the CDR3 is TGTGCCAGCAGCTCCGTTATCGGGGAAAGCTACACCTTC.

This rearrangement joins TRBV9 to TRBJ1-3; TRBD1 agrees at 8 bases. Trimming took 0 bases from V and 4 from J; bases not matched to a gene: 3. There are 15 residues in the CDR3. In germline, CDR1 is SGDLS, CDR2 YYNGEE. CDR3: CASSVDRTGGNTIYF. In nucleotides, the CDR3 is TGTGCCAGCAGCGTAGATAGGACAGGGGGAAACACCATATATTTT. The whole variable domain, filled in from reference TRBV9 and TRBJ1-3, reads DSGVTQTPKHLITATGQRVTLRCSPRSGDLSVYWYQQSLDQGLQFLIQYYNGEERAKGNILERFSAQQFPDLHSELNLSSLELGDSALYFCASSVDRTGGNTIYFGEGSWLTVV.

The chain links TRBV30 to TRBJ2-7, with D possibly being TRBD2 (6 bases). Trimming removed 4 bases at V and 5 bases at J, with 15 bases between. The CDR3 extends over 13 amino acids. CDR1 is GTSNPN, CDR2 SVGIG, per germline (reference sequence). The CDR3 bases are TGTGCCTGGACCCTCCCGGAGGGCAACGAGCAGTACTTC. Its protein product is CAWTLPEGNEQYF.

This clone was seen a handful of times. The chain employs TRBV10-3 and TRBJ2-7; the match to TRBD2 covers 7 bases. There are 15 residues in the CDR3. With V trimmed by 0 bases and J by 6 bases, 8 bases remained unmatched. Per the germline V gene, CDR1 is ENHRY and CDR2 is SYGVKD. The DNA for the CDR3 is TGTGCCATCAGTGAGTCCGGGAGGAGTCGGGGCGAGCAGTACTTC. Translating gives CAISESGRSRGEQYF.

The chain joins TRBV19 to TRBJ1-2; a possible D gene is TRBD1 (6 bases). Germline V lookup: CDR1 LNHDA, CDR2 SQIVND (reference sequence). V was trimmed by 1 base and J by 8 bases, leaving 17 bases between them. The CDR3 sequence is 15 residues long. The CDR3 loop is CASSIARQDASGYTF. In DNA form, the CDR3 reads TGTGCCAGTAGTATAGCCCGACAGGACGCGTCAGGCTACACCTTC. Full variable domain (missing parts from reference TRBV19 and TRBJ1-2): DGGITQSPKYLFRKEGQNVTLSCEQNLNHDAMYWYRQDPGQGLRLIYYSQIVNDFQKGDIAEGYSVSREKKESFPLTVTSAQKNPTAFYLCASSIARQDASGYTFGSGTRLTVV.

The V call is TRBV5-1, the J call TRBJ2-1; 9 nucleotides match TRBD2. This CDR3 region has 16 residues. Germline-derived CDR1 and CDR2 are SGHRS and YFSETQ. J lost 0 bases, V lost 3 bases, and 4 bases had no gene match. As DNA, the CDR3 is TGCGCCAGCAGCTCCCTAGCGGGGAGCTCCTACAATGAGCAGTTCTTC. Translation gives CASSSLAGSSYNEQFF. The full variable domain, in which reference TRBV5-1 and TRBJ2-1 provide the parts outside the CDR3, is KAGVTQTPRYLIKTRGQQVTLSCSPISGHRSVSWYQQTPGQGLQFLFEYFSETQRNKGNFPGRFSGRQFSNSRSEMNVSTLELGDSALYLCASSSLAGSSYNEQFFGPGTRLTVL.

The J gene is TRBJ1-6, the V gene TRBV5-5; D is ambiguous. CDR1 SGHKS and CDR2 YYEKEE come from the germline V gene (reference sequence). The CDR3 contains 15 residues. V lost 0 bases and J lost 7, with 11 bases in between. The chain's CDR3 is CASSLDIFVNSPLHF. CDR3 in DNA: TGTGCCAGCAGCTTGGATATATTCGTAAATTCACCCCTCCACTTT.

This chain uses TRBV27 with TRBJ1-6; no clear D gene. The CDR3 sequence is 16 residues long. Germline V lookup: CDR1 MNHEY, CDR2 SMNVEV (reference sequence). V was clipped by 2 bases and J by 6 bases, with 14 bases between them. CDR3 in amino acids: CASSLIPVGPNSPLHF. The CDR3 nucleotides are TGTGCCAGCAGTTTAATCCCCGTCGGTCCTAATTCACCCCTCCACTTT.

The V gene is TRBV4-1, the J gene TRBJ1-1; 7 bases are a match to TRBD1. CDR1 and CDR2 from the germline V gene are MGHRA and YSYEKL. V lost 4 bases and J lost 6; bases outside the gene matches: 5. CDR3 length: 13 amino acids. The CDR3 reads CASSPRQGPEAFF. The CDR3 DNA sequence: TGCGCCAGCAGCCCCAGACAGGGCCCTGAAGCTTTCTTT.

The chain has TRBV5-1 and TRBJ2-7; D is possibly TRBD2 (6 bases). From germline, CDR1 is SGHRS and CDR2 YFSETQ. V gave up 1 base and J gave up 1 base, with 15 bases separating them. CDR3 size: 16 residues. CDR3 in amino acids: CASSLLSGTPSYEQYF. CDR3 coding DNA: TGCGCCAGCAGCTTGCTTTCCGGGACTCCTTCCTACGAGCAGTACTTC. The whole variable domain, remainder taken from reference TRBV5-1 and TRBJ2-7, is KAGVTQTPRYLIKTRGQQVTLSCSPISGHRSVSWYQQTPGQGLQFLFEYFSETQRNKGNFPGRFSGRQFSNSRSEMNVSTLELGDSALYLCASSLLSGTPSYEQYFGPGTRLTVT.

The chain recombines TRBV4-1 with TRBJ1-4; TRBD1 might be the D (5 bases). There are 16 residues in the CDR3. The V end lost 3 bases, the J end lost 5 bases, and 16 bases lay between the germline ends. Germline CDR1 and CDR2: MGHRA and YSYEKL. The CDR3 region has the DNA TGCGCCAGCAGCCATAGTTTGACAGCCGGCAATGAAAAACTGTTTTTT. It specifies CASSHSLTAGNEKLFF.

The genes are TRBV25-1 and TRBJ1-1, with TRBD1 matching over 8 bases. V trimming: 5 bases; J trimming: 1 base; junction bases outside the gene matches: 6. CDR1 MGHDK and CDR2 SYGVNS come from the germline V gene. The CDR3 is 15 residues long. The chain's CDR3 is CASSPRDRKNTEAFF. The CDR3 DNA reads as TGTGCCAGCAGTCCGAGGGACAGGAAGAACACTGAAGCTTTCTTT.

The V and J genes are TRBV9 and TRBJ2-1; a weak D match, TRBD2 (6 bases). Trimming shortened V by 1 base and J by 2 bases, and 7 bases separated the two germline ends. The CDR3 spans 14 residues. CDR1 SGDLS and CDR2 YYNGEE come from the germline V gene. The CDR3 loop is CASSVTSPYNEQFF. In DNA, the CDR3 is TGTGCCAGCAGCGTAACTAGCCCCTACAATGAGCAGTTCTTC.

The J gene is TRBJ1-4, the V gene TRBV2; 8 nucleotides agree with TRBD1. Per the germline V gene, CDR1 is SNHLY and CDR2 is FYNNEI. The CDR3 loop spans 15 amino acids. V shed 6 bases and J 3 bases; nucleotides not matched to a gene: 6. The CDR3, as DNA: TGTGCCAGCAGGGGCGGACAGGGACCTAATGAAAAACTGTTTTTT. As protein: CASRGGQGPNEKLFF.

The chain links TRBV9 to TRBJ1-6; 9 bases agree with TRBD1. The CDR3 consists of 15 residues. The J segment lost 5 bases and the V segment lost 2 bases, leaving 2 bases of the junction unmatched. CDR1 is SGDLS, CDR2 YYNGEE, per germline. This CDR3 reads CASSVGQGNNSPLHF. CDR3 bases: TGTGCCAGCAGCGTGGGACAGGGCAATAATTCACCCCTCCACTTT.

The V call is TRBV2, the J call TRBJ1-5; a possible D gene is TRBD1 (6 bases). Germline values: CDR1 SNHLY, CDR2 FYNNEI. V was shortened by 3 bases and J by 0 bases, with 9 bases between the two germline ends. The CDR3 extends over 15 amino acids. CDR3 sequence reads: CASSDLTGSNQPQHF. CDR3 nucleotide sequence: TGTGCCAGCAGTGACCTGACAGGTAGCAATCAGCCCCAGCATTTT.

The chain carries TRBV29-1 and TRBJ2-3, with D hard to call. The CDR3 has 12 amino acids. Germline CDR1 and CDR2: SQVTM and ANQGSEA. The V end lost 0 bases, the J end lost 2 bases, and 3 bases lay between the germline ends. In DNA form, the CDR3 reads TGCAGCGTTGAAGACCTCACAGATACGCAGTATTTT. Its translation is CSVEDLTDTQYF.

V is TRBV21-1 and J is TRBJ2-3; TRBD2, as called in the table, went unchecked against the DNA. TRBV21-1 is reported as a pseudogene. The CDR3 spans 14 residues. In DNA form, the CDR3 reads TGTGCCAGCATCCTCCCGGTTACCCCAGATACGCAGTATTTT. Translating gives CASILPVTPDTQYF.

This sequence joins TRBV19 and TRBJ2-4, with 9 bases fitting TRBD1. Germline loops: CDR1 LNHDA, CDR2 SQIVND (reference sequence). J gave up 2 bases and V 5 bases, and 7 bases lay outside the gene matches. There are 16 residues in the CDR3. CDR3 region: CASSELQGAPKNIQYF. The CDR3 DNA reads TGTGCCAGTAGTGAGCTACAGGGGGCGCCCAAAAACATTCAGTACTTC.

This clone was seen once. The rearrangement uses TRBV5-4 and TRBJ1-1; 7 bases are shared with TRBD1. The CDR3 covers 15 residues. CDR1 is SGHNT and CDR2 is YYREEE in the germline V gene (reference sequence). With 0 bases clipped from V and 3 bases from J, the junction kept 5 bases outside the gene matches. This CDR3 reads CASSLEGARDTEAFF. CDR3 in DNA: TGTGCCAGCAGCTTGGAGGGGGCGCGGGACACTGAAGCTTTCTTT.

The gene calls are TRBV29-1 and TRBJ1-5; D remains ambiguous. The CDR3 runs 14 residues. CDR1 and CDR2 (germline): SQVTM, ANQGSEA. V lost 8 bases and J 3 bases, leaving 17 bases between the germline ends. The chain's CDR3 is CSPISGVDNQPQHF. CDR3 coding DNA: TGCAGCCCGATATCCGGGGTCGACAATCAGCCCCAGCATTTT.

This clone was seen more than once but under ten times. The rearrangement links TRBV5-5 to TRBJ2-2; 11 bases map to TRBD2. The CDR3 totals 17 residues. Germline lookup yields CDR1 SGHKS and CDR2 YYEKEE (reference sequence). V was clipped by 0 bases and J by 6 bases; unmatched bases: 7. CDR3: CASSLGLAGSLSGELFF. In nucleotides, the CDR3 is TGTGCCAGCAGCTTGGGACTAGCGGGGTCTCTTTCCGGGGAGCTGTTTTTT.

The chain combines TRBV27 with TRBJ2-2, with 12 bases fitting TRBD2. In germline, CDR1 is MNHEY, CDR2 SMNVEV (reference sequence). This CDR3 is 14 amino acids long. Trimming took 5 bases from V and 5 from J; bases not matched to a gene: 0. The CDR3, as DNA: TGTGCCAGCAGTCTAGCGGGGGGGACCGGGGAGCTGTTTTTT. Translating it yields CASSLAGGTGELFF.

This sequence joins TRBV11-3 and TRBJ2-1; D might be TRBD2 (7 bases). Trimming stripped 4 bases from V and 5 bases from J, with 9 bases between. Germline CDR1 reads SGHNT; CDR2 reads YENEEA. This CDR3 has 13 amino acids. This CDR3 reads CASSSGGHNEQFF. For the CDR3, the DNA is TGTGCCAGCAGCTCCGGGGGGCACAATGAGCAGTTCTTC.

The chain is built from TRBV6-6 and TRBJ1-1, with 10 bases aligning to TRBD1. The germline V gene encodes CDR1 MNHNY and CDR2 SVGAGI (reference sequence). The CDR3 is 15 residues long. Losses at the gene ends were 5 bases for V and 5 bases for J; bases not matched to a gene: 8. DNA for the CDR3: TGTGCCAGCAGTACCGACAGGGGGCGCAAAACTGAAGCTTTCTTT. Protein product: CASSTDRGRKTEAFF.

V usage is TRBV19 and J usage is TRBJ1-2; D uncertain. The V end lost 5 bases, the J end lost 5 bases, and 12 bases lay between the germline ends. The CDR3 sequence is 13 residues long. The germline gives CDR1 LNHDA, CDR2 SQIVND (reference sequence). CDR3 protein: CASSPKSVYGYTF. The CDR3 DNA reads TGTGCCAGTAGTCCGAAGTCAGTATATGGCTACACCTTC.

This clone was detected a few times. The chain recombines TRBV6-4 with TRBJ1-2, with no clear D. CDR1 is MRHNA, CDR2 SNTAGT, per germline. V was cut by 0 bases and J by 7 bases, with 9 bases left in between. The CDR3 is made up of 13 amino acids. CDR3: CASSDSGDGGYTF. For the CDR3, the DNA is TGTGCCAGCAGTGACTCCGGGGATGGTGGCTACACCTTC.